Listed here are 9 T cell receptor beta chains from one sample, sequenced in a study of blood T cell repertoires in COVID-19. Sequenced by immunoSEQ multiplex PCR; TCRdb stores in-frame clones only, minus some. Here the sample spans 290,000 or so clones, 90% being singletons. Material for sequencing was PBMCs or T cells enriched from blood (not recorded which). The receptors derive from a woman under 40 who had recovered from COVID-19.

CDR3 in DNA: TGCGCCAGCCCCCGACTAGTGGACAGGGAGAATAGCAATCAGCCCCAGCATTTT. Translated, it gives CASPRLVDRENSNQPQHF. The V and J genes are TRBV10-1 and TRBJ1-5; 8 positions agree with TRBD1. V lost 8 bases and J lost 0; bases outside the gene matches: 15. Germline CDR1 reads WNHNN; CDR2 reads SYGVQD (reference sequence). This CDR3 spans 18 amino acids.

The chain is built from TRBV19 and TRBJ1-5; 8 bases fit TRBD1. Germline CDR1 LNHDA, CDR2 SQIVND (reference sequence). V shed 5 bases, J shed 4 bases, and the junction held 1 base outside the gene matches. The CDR3 length is 13 residues. The CDR3 protein is CASSYRGNQPQHF. The CDR3 region has the DNA TGTGCCAGTAGTTACAGGGGGAATCAGCCCCAGCATTTT.

This chain joins TRBV27 and TRBJ2-7, with 9 positions matching TRBD1. The CDR3 runs 14 residues. V was pared by 4 bases and J by 7 bases, with 8 bases of the junction left unmatched. Germline V gene sequence: CDR1 MNHEY, CDR2 SMNVEV (reference sequence). The CDR3 sequence: CASSSWTGVVEQYF. The CDR3 nucleotides are TGTGCCAGCAGTTCCTGGACAGGGGTGGTAGAGCAGTACTTC.

This rearrangement joins TRBV19 to TRBJ1-1, with D possibly TRBD1 on 5 matching bases. The CDR3 has 10 amino acids. CDR1 and CDR2 (germline): LNHDA, SQIVND (reference sequence). V lost 9 bases and J 4 bases, leaving 6 bases between the germline ends. CDR3 loop: CASGGTEAFF. The DNA for the CDR3 is TGTGCCAGCGGGGGCACTGAAGCTTTCTTT.

J is TRBJ1-2 and V is TRBV4-2; the D gene is possibly TRBD1 (6 bases). V was trimmed by 2 bases and J by 3 bases, leaving 10 bases between them. This CDR3 has 14 residues. Per germline, CDR1 LGHNA and CDR2 YNFKEQ. The CDR3 loop reads CASSQTQGDYGYTF. DNA of the CDR3: TGTGCCAGCAGCCAAACACAGGGCGACTATGGCTACACCTTC.

This clone was seen a handful of times. The rearrangement uses TRBV19 and TRBJ1-2; perhaps TRBD1 as D (6 bases). The CDR3 has 17 residues. Germline-derived CDR1 and CDR2 are LNHDA and SQIVND (reference sequence). V dropped 4 bases and J dropped 3 bases, with 21 bases sitting between them. The DNA for the CDR3 is TGTGCCAGTAGTAATGTAGGACAGCTCCGATTCTACTATGGCTACACCTTC. Protein product: CASSNVGQLRFYYGYTF.

The chain joins TRBV7-9 to TRBJ2-1, with D tentatively TRBD2 (7 bases). The CDR3 extends over 19 amino acids. The V and J ends lost 2 bases and 0 bases respectively, with 20 bases between them. CDR1 is SEHNR and CDR2 is FQNEAQ in the germline V gene (reference sequence). The CDR3 nucleotides are TGTGCCAGCAGCTTAAAGGGGGGGCGGGAGCGAAGCTCCTACAATGAGCAGTTCTTC. This codes for CASSLKGGRERSSYNEQFF.

The genes are TRBV5-8 and TRBJ2-1; D is unclear. The CDR3 sequence is 16 residues long. The germline gives CDR1 SGHTS, CDR2 YDEGEE. V lost 1 base and J lost 0, with 11 bases in between. The chain's CDR3 is CASSLSLTYSYNEQFF. The CDR3 DNA reads TGTGCCAGCAGCTTGAGCCTAACGTACTCCTACAATGAGCAGTTCTTC.

The table lists this clone with a count of one. The V and J genes are TRBV5-8 and TRBJ1-6; weak D call: TRBD1 (6 bases). Germline V gene data show CDR1 as SGHTS and CDR2 as YDEGEE. The CDR3 consists of 14 residues. The V end was cut by 2 bases, the J end by 6 bases, with 9 bases between. CDR3 residues: CASSFTGFNSPLHF. The CDR3 nucleotides are TGTGCCAGCAGCTTCACAGGGTTTAATTCACCCCTCCACTTT. The whole variable domain, remainder taken from reference TRBV5-8 and TRBJ1-6, is EAGVTQSPTHLIKTRGQQATLRCSPISGHTSVYWYQQALGLGLQFLLWYDEGEERNRGNFPPRFSGRQFPNYSSELNVNALELEDSALYLCASSFTGFNSPLHFGNGTRLTVT.